Here is one T cell receptor (beta chain) with its context. This clonotype has a count of ten or more. The specificity of this receptor is unknown. Base qualities are missing; no much larger clone stands one base away. This entry is derived from a study of human T cells and chemical hapten exposure (dated by TCRdb to the early 2020s). Some background on the complete study: For sensitization, 2% DPC in acetone was applied to an approximately 2 cm by approximately 2 cm area of upper inner arm skin. Throughout the study period of roughly five months, patients also received therapeutic DPC doses to the scalp every week. Patch tests used Finn chambers with 0.01% DPC on the upper back, scored after 6 days by International Contact Dermatitis Research Group standards. Most of the patients in the cohort were female, and the cohort covered alopecia areata with under or over 50% scalp involvement, alopecia totalis and alopecia universalis. The libraries were sequenced as a pool, and the TCR yield per sample differed mostly because of small variations in library volumes within the pool. The study tracked peripheral blood TCR repertoire changes in vivo during primary and secondary sensitization to the hapten diphenylcyclopropenone (DPC) in alopecia patients. Blood was sampled from patients pre-sensitization (week 0) and at 2, 6 and about 24 weeks after DPC sensitization. Blood for TCR sequencing was provided by twenty-nine alopecia patients at one to four time points (pre-sensitization, 2, 6 and 24 weeks). Beyond this particular receptor, the publication reports: Patch test score correlated positively with the number of PT1 expanded TCRs, reaching significance at thresholds 8, 16 and 32 but not at 4. Compared with pre-sensitization or healthy control sets, expanded TCRs formed significantly more large CDR3 similarity clusters, which is consistent with antigen-driven responses. Because every patient had alopecia, a presumed autoimmune disease, the patients' immune response might differ from that of healthy individuals. After repeated subsampling, the strength of the expansion versus patch-test correlation and the threshold at which it became significant changed. The number of TCRs above 1 in 1000 frequency did not change with DPC sensitization; there was no evidence of global repertoire structure alterations.

Reading the germline V gene gives CDR1 MDHEN and CDR2 SYDVKM. V is cut back by 5 bases and J by 1 base, with 7 bases in the junction unmatched. The CDR3 runs 15 residues from the cysteine to the phenylalanine. The retained sequence is limited to the CDR3, 45 bases, with the frame set at the first base. The library was made by RACE. Sequencing was performed on a NextSeq 500. Library preparation attached unique molecular identifiers to individual cDNA molecules for quantitative, reproducible TCR counting. For every blood RNA sample, sequencing covered both the TCR alpha and TCR beta chains. The study's processing was this. The median number of TCRs per sample was 95,638, ranging from about 20,000 to 750,000. V, J and CDR3 annotation of the TCR reads was carried out using the Decombinator software suite. To make PS versus PT1 abundance plots, every sample was subsampled to the same number of TCRs (28,000). TCRs were defined as expanded if absent before sensitization and observed at least eight times at the 2-week time point. Using fastp at Q25 and MiXCR, TCRdb reprocessed the public reads and kept productive beta chains. Each entry is one CDR3 protein sequence, shown with its most common DNA and genes. TCRdb, not the original authors, processed these V and J calls. The sample data list about 110,000 distinct CDR3 sequences, and around 10% of these were observed just once. Jointly, the top ten make up 1.6% of the sample.

The time point label of this sample denotes: pre-sensitization, week 0. Reading the label with the study, this specimen's treatment or condition is: therapeutic diphenylcyclopropenone sensitization with weekly scalp DPC. Blood at each patch-test visit was drawn before the patch test was applied. To be eligible, patients had to be aged 18 to 70, diagnosed with alopecia and judged suitable for DPC therapy, while pregnant patients were excluded. Total RNA was extracted from unfractionated whole blood collected in Tempus Blood RNA tubes. This sequence originates from a woman between 45 and 60 years old with alopecia areata. Some clones in this sample may be carry-over from other donors' samples. This specimen consisted of whole blood, obtained in connection with sensitization to the hapten diphenylcyclopropenone (DPC). Recombination joined TRBV28 with TRBJ1-1; TRBD1 fits 7 bases in the junction. The nucleotide sequence reads TGTGCCAGCAGTGTAATCGGGACAGAGAACACTGAAGCTTTCTTT. It encodes CASSVIGTENTEAFF.